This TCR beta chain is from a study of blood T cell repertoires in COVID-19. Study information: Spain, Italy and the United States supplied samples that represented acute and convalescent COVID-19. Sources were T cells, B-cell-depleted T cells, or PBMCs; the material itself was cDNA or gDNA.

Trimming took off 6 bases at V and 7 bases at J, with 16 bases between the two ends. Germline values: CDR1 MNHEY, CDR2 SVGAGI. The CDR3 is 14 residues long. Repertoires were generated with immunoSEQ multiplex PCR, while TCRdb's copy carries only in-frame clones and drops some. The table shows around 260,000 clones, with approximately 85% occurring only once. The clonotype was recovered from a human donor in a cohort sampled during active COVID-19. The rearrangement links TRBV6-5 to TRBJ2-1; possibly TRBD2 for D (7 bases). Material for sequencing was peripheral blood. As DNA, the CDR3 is TGTGCCAGCAGCGGGGGGCCCCTGGGGAATGAGCAGTTCTTC. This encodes CASSGGPLGNEQFF.